This T cell receptor (beta chain) was sequenced during a study of human T cells and chemical hapten exposure. Study overall: DPC (0.01%) was patch tested on the upper back and read at 6 days.

Specified time point: pre-sensitization, week 0. Described treatment: therapeutic diphenylcyclopropenone sensitization with weekly scalp DPC. There are 17 residues in the CDR3. V lost 0 bases to trimming and J lost 6 bases; unmatched junction nucleotides: 12. Looked up from germline, CDR1 is GTSNPN and CDR2 is SVGIG (reference sequence). A word on this clonotype: Antigen unknown.

Overall study results and limits: Higher patch test scores went with higher counts of PT1 expanded TCRs.

Methods used by the authors: Between about 23,224 and 700,000 TCRs appeared in each sample, and the median stood at roughly 100,000. TCRdb used MiXCR to reprocess the RACE reads, holding one entry per CDR3 protein. The V and J calls shown here were made by TCRdb, not taken from the authors' results. The sample holds some 45,000 distinct CDR3 sequences, 9.5% to 15% seen once. The chain recombines TRBV30 with TRBJ2-1; 9 bases are shared with TRBD2. The source material was whole blood, sampled in connection with sensitization to the hapten diphenylcyclopropenone (DPC). This clonotype was sampled from a woman aged 30 to 39 with alopecia areata. Some clones in this sample may be carry-over from other donors' samples. CDR3 bases: TGTGCCTGGAGTGTGGGCGGGAGGGCCCTAGCCGTCAATGAGCAGTTCTTC. Translated, it gives CAWSVGGRALAVNEQFF.